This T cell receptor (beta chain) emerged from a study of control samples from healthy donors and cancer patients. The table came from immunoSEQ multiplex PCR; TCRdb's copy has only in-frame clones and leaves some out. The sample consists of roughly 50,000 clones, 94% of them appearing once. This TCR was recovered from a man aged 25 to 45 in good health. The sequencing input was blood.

CDR3 nucleotide sequence: TGTGCCAGCAGCCCCAACCAATACTATGGCTACACCTTC. Translation gives CASSPNQYYGYTF. The chain links TRBV7-8 to TRBJ1-2; D call uncertain. Germline loops: CDR1 SGHVS, CDR2 FQNEAQ. The CDR3 runs 13 residues. V was clipped by 5 bases and J by 3 bases, with 10 bases between them.